This entry lists 20 T cell receptor beta chains sequenced from one sample in a study of vaccination effects on CD4 cells after COVID-19 (dated by TCRdb to between 2020 and 2023). In the ViraFEST assay, PBMC were stimulated with viral peptide pools, and TCR sequencing was then used to find antigen-specific CD4+ T cell clonotypes based on their expansion. After around ten days of culture, CD4+ T cells were isolated with the EasySep CD4+ T cell isolation kit. Healthy vaccine recipients had no prior SARS-CoV-2 infection, confirmed by negative nucleocapsid antibodies before and after vaccination. No antigen has been assigned to these receptors. Library generation was performed with the immunoSEQ multiplex PCR assay. TCRdb provides this immuneACCESS table in a form limited to in-frame rearrangements. Some clones are lacking; in checked studies, under half of them reflect an unresolved V gene, and why the rest are absent is not known. The sample table shows under 70,000 clones, and over 70% are seen once. The ten largest clones capture 3.5% to 4.5% of the sample.

The sequenced sample was CD4+ T cells from PBMCs cultured with HCoV-OC43 spike peptides, obtained before COVID-19 vaccination. The sample's cell subset or site label, decoded: HCoV-OC43 spike overlapping peptide pool stimulation. Receptor source: a human donor who received a COVID-19 vaccine.

The chain employs TRBV27 and TRBJ2-3; a weak D match, TRBD2 (5 bases). The CDR3 is made up of 16 amino acids. Trimming removed 1 base from V and 3 bases from J, with 14 bases in between. Looked up from germline, CDR1 is MNHEY and CDR2 is SMNVEV (reference sequence). The DNA of the CDR3 is TGTGCCAGCAGTTTATTCAAGGCGGGCAGAACAGATACGCAGTATTTT. Translated: CASSLFKAGRTDTQYF.

This clone was observed once. The chain recombines TRBV6-4 with TRBJ1-5, with D hard to call. CDR3 length: 13 amino acids. Trimming took 4 bases from V and 0 from J, leaving 4 bases between them. Germline V lookup: CDR1 MRHNA, CDR2 SNTAGT. The CDR3 protein is CASSAVSNQPQHF. CDR3 nucleotide sequence: TGTGCCAGCAGTGCAGTTAGCAATCAGCCCCAGCATTTT.

This chain joins TRBV21-1 and TRBJ2-7; the table names TRBD1, a call not compared with the DNA. TRBV21-1 is annotated as a pseudogene. The CDR3 covers 15 residues. The CDR3: CASFRGKDIPYEQYV. For the CDR3, the DNA is TGTGCCAGCTTTAGGGGGAAAGACATTCCCTACGAGCAGTACGTC.

Only one count was recorded for this clone. The genes are TRBV9 and TRBJ2-5; TRBD1 agrees at 10 bases. V gave up 3 bases and J gave up 4 bases; unmatched junction bases: 3. The CDR3 loop spans 14 amino acids. Germline CDR1 reads SGDLS; CDR2 reads YYNGEE. CDR3 bases: TGTGCCAGCAGCGAGACAGGGGGCGTAGAGACCCAGTACTTC. Residues: CASSETGGVETQYF.

This chain connects TRBV19 to TRBJ2-1, with 9 bases fitting TRBD2. The CDR3 consists of 18 residues. V was pared by 2 bases and J by 0 bases, with 8 bases of the junction left unmatched. Germline assignment: CDR1 LNHDA and CDR2 SQIVND (reference sequence). This CDR3 reads CASSIRVAGAISYNEQFF. In DNA, the CDR3 is TGTGCCAGTAGTATAAGGGTAGCGGGGGCCATCTCCTACAATGAGCAGTTCTTC.

This clone was observed a few times. V usage is TRBV12-5 and J usage is TRBJ1-2; perhaps TRBD1 as D (5 bases). The CDR3 contains 17 residues. The germline CDR1 and CDR2 sequences are LGHNT and FRNRAP. The germline V and J ends were trimmed by 0 bases and 1 base, with 15 bases remaining between them. DNA of the CDR3: TGTGCTAGTGGTTTGGTACAAGGGGACCAATATAACTATGGCTACACCTTC. Its translation is CASGLVQGDQYNYGYTF.

The chain employs TRBV12-5 and TRBJ1-1; D is possibly TRBD1 (6 bases). This CDR3 comprises 15 residues. V was shortened by 0 bases and J by 3 bases, with 11 bases between the two germline ends. Germline-derived CDR1 and CDR2 are LGHNT and FRNRAP. CDR3: CASGLVKGGDTEAFF. The CDR3 region has the DNA TGTGCTAGTGGTTTGGTAAAGGGGGGGGACACTGAAGCTTTCTTT.

This chain links TRBV28 with TRBJ2-7, with D perhaps matching TRBD1 (5 bases). Trimming pared 6 bases from V and 6 bases from J, leaving 15 bases between. The germline V gene encodes CDR1 MDHEN and CDR2 SYDVKM. CDR3 size: 13 residues. The CDR3 loop is CASRSQGRGEQYV. The CDR3 nucleotides are TGTGCCAGCAGATCTCAGGGAAGGGGCGAGCAGTACGTC.

The chain couples TRBV18 to TRBJ1-5; D is unclear. The CDR3 covers 13 residues. The germline CDR1 and CDR2 sequences are KGHSH and LQKENI. Trimming removed 0 bases at V and 7 bases at J, with 7 bases between. The CDR3 region has the DNA TGTGCCAGCTCACCACCACCGGGGCAGCCCCAGCATTTT. It translates to CASSPPPGQPQHF.

V gene TRBV12-5 combines with J gene TRBJ2-6, with D perhaps given as TRBD1 or TRBD2 (6 bases each). Germline V gene lookup returns CDR1 LGHNT and CDR2 FRNRAP. V was shortened by 1 base and J by 6 bases, with 19 bases between the two germline ends. The CDR3 runs to 18 residues. CDR3 protein: CASGLGGVNRVKANVLTF. In DNA, the CDR3 is TGTGCTAGTGGTTTGGGGGGGGTTAACAGGGTAAAGGCCAACGTCCTGACTTTC.

This clone was found once. The chain uses TRBV9 and TRBJ1-3, with 12 bases aligning to TRBD1. This CDR3 contains 16 residues. The ends lost 3 bases at V and 2 bases at J; junction bases unmatched: 3. Germline CDR1 SGDLS, CDR2 YYNGEE. The CDR3 nucleotides read TGTGCCAGCAGCGCCCGGGACAGGGGGCCTGGAAACACCATATATTTT. Translating it yields CASSARDRGPGNTIYF.

This clone has only one observation. The chain's CDR3 is CASSLDQVAGYTF. The CDR3 DNA follows: TGTGCCAGCAGCTTGGACCAGGTTGCGGGCTACACCTTC. The chain carries TRBV5-4 and TRBJ1-2; D remains ambiguous. Trimming shortened V by 0 bases and J by 8 bases, and 11 bases separated the two germline ends. CDR1 is SGHNT, CDR2 YYREEE, per germline (reference sequence). This CDR3 contains 13 residues.

In the case of this clone: In the same sample, other DNA sequences code for this CDR3. V is TRBV7-3 and J is TRBJ2-5, with D uncertain. The CDR3 totals 13 residues. Germline V lookup: CDR1 SGHTA, CDR2 FQGTGA. Trimming took off 2 bases at V and 2 bases at J, with 6 bases between the two ends. CDR3 amino acids: CASSLSPQETQYF. The CDR3 DNA is TGTGCCAGCAGCTTATCCCCTCAAGAGACCCAGTACTTC. Full variable domain (outside the CDR3, taken from reference TRBV7-3 and TRBJ2-5): GAGVSQTPSNKVTEKGKYVELRCDPISGHTALYWYRQSLGQGPEFLIYFQGTGAADDSGLPNDRFFAVRPEGSVSTLKIQRTERGDSAVYLCASSLSPQETQYFGPGTRLLVL.

The chain uses TRBV7-6 and TRBJ2-3; D uncertain. This CDR3 has 15 residues. The germline V gene has CDR1 SGHVS and CDR2 FNYEAQ. The V and J ends lost 4 bases and 1 base respectively, with 12 bases between them. CDR3 region: CASSWYRARTDTQYF. The CDR3 coding sequence is TGTGCCAGCAGCTGGTACAGAGCCCGCACAGATACGCAGTATTTT.

The V and J genes are TRBV5-1 and TRBJ2-3; TRBD1 matches at 9 bases. V dropped 4 bases and J dropped 5; count of bases not matched to a gene: 5. Germline V gene lookup returns CDR1 SGHRS and CDR2 YFSETQ. The CDR3 loop spans 14 amino acids. CDR3 in amino acids: CASSRGTGRDTQYF. The CDR3 bases are TGCGCCAGCAGCCGAGGGACAGGGAGAGATACGCAGTATTTT.

The chain combines TRBV6-5 with TRBJ1-5; the D is unclear. CDR3 length: 14 amino acids. Germline loops: CDR1 MNHEY, CDR2 SVGAGI. Trimming left V 6 bases short and J 0 bases short, with 9 bases between. The CDR3 DNA is TGTGCCAGCAGGGGCGTCGGTAGCAATCAGCCCCAGCATTTT. It encodes CASRGVGSNQPQHF.

This chain joins TRBV4-3 and TRBJ2-3; D assignment may be TRBD1 or TRBD2 (7 bases each). The germline V and J ends were trimmed by 4 bases and 2 bases, with 13 bases remaining between them. Germline CDR1 is LGHNA and CDR2 is YSLEER. The CDR3 is made up of 15 amino acids. The CDR3: CASSRGGQNTDTQYF. The DNA of the CDR3 is TGCGCCAGCAGCCGCGGGGGACAGAACACAGATACGCAGTATTTT.

This chain connects TRBV6-2 or TRBV6-3 to TRBJ2-4; D gene ambiguous. Per the germline V gene, CDR1 is MNHEY and CDR2 is SVGEGT. The germline V and J ends were trimmed by 0 bases and 0 bases, with 12 bases remaining between them. This CDR3 spans 17 amino acids. Here the CDR3 reads CASSYSTLILAKNIQYF. CDR3 bases: TGTGCCAGCAGTTACTCGACTCTGATACTAGCCAAAAACATTCAGTACTTC.

The V and J genes are TRBV3-1 (or the pseudogene TRBV3-2) and TRBJ2-5, with TRBD1 matching over 10 bases. J was trimmed by 5 bases and V by 0 bases; bases with no gene match: 15. The length of the CDR3 is 19 residues. Germline V gene sequence: CDR1 LGHDT, CDR2 YNNKEL (reference sequence). The CDR3 protein is CASSQDATGQGGFRETQYF. CDR3 DNA: TGTGCCAGCAGCCAAGATGCGACAGGACAGGGGGGGTTCCGGGAGACCCAGTACTTC.

The chain uses TRBV7-2 and TRBJ1-2, with unresolved D. The CDR3 contains 12 residues. Germline V gene lookup returns CDR1 SGHTA and CDR2 FQGNSA. Trimming pared 1 base from V and 4 bases from J, leaving 4 bases between. The CDR3: CASSLDTYGYTF. In DNA, the CDR3 is TGTGCCAGCAGCTTAGACACCTATGGCTACACCTTC.